This T cell receptor (beta chain) is from a study of CD8+CD57+ T cells in acquired aplastic anemia. Study outcomes and limitations: The diversity of CD8+CD57+ cells in patients was lower than that of total CD4+ and CD8+ pools.

The template for TCR beta VDJ and CDR3 sequence profiling was genomic DNA. In TCRdb, the reads were re-called with MiXCR into one record per CDR3 protein. Of about 20,000 distinct CDR3 sequences in the sample, around 40% were seen once. Concerning this clonotype: The antigen remains undetermined.

Patients chosen for sequencing had CD8+CD57+ cells that had expanded, as shown by flow cytometry. The ends lost 0 bases at V and 6 bases at J; junction bases unmatched: 4. The CDR3 extends over 14 amino acids. Germline V CDR1 and CDR2: SGHAT, FQNNGV. This clonotype was sampled from a human donor with aplastic anemia. The source material was CD8+CD57+ T cells sorted from PBMCs. Documented subset: bead-enriched CD8+CD57+ effector memory T cells from SAA patients. This chain links TRBV11-2 with TRBJ2-7, with 8 bases aligning to TRBD1. The CDR3 reads CASSLDGQGREQYF. The CDR3 DNA reads as TGTGCCAGCAGCTTAGATGGACAGGGCCGCGAGCAGTACTTC.